The entry that follows covers one T cell receptor beta chain sequence. The sample holds many counts of this clonotype. Its antigen is not yet known. No base-level quality is on record; no much larger clone is a single base apart. Library prep was done by PCR. TCRdb names Illumina HiSeq 4000 as the instrument used. Bulk TCR libraries were generated as previously described, with the TCR primers listed in Table S5 used. Purification of total RNA was performed with the Qiagen AllPrep DNA/RNA kit. Before analysis, reads from multiple sequencing runs of one library were combined. The study's own analysis went as follows. Reads were retained only if their TCR constant sequence matched exactly, and those retained reads were trimmed to 150 nt and grouped according to their 12-nt molecular barcodes. Within each barcode group, reads were sub-clustered at a 15% Levenshtein threshold, and quality-weighted consensus sequences were built per RNA molecule. Non-functional sequences were discarded, and so were lower-count sequences lying one edit away from another sequence. Barcode sub-clusters with fewer than 20% of the maximum read count were removed, based on fitting two negative binomial distributions. TCRdb's own reprocessing of the public reads used fastp at Q25 and MiXCR and kept productive beta chains. Every CDR3 protein is listed once, alongside the most common genes and DNA of its rows. The V and J calls shown here were made by TCRdb, not taken from the authors' results. This sample lists about 640,000 distinct CDR3 sequences; about 20% were detected once. Together, the top ten hold roughly 0.9% of the sample.

Libraries of naive CD8 T cells were built from approximately 20,000 to 1,000,000 sorted cells, with 10%, 30% or 50% of the purified RNA used. On a BD FACSAria II, naive CD8 T cells were FACS-sorted as CD8+CD4-CCR7+CD45RA+ and collected into RLT Plus buffer. Approximately eleven TCR copies' worth of Jurkat RNA were spiked into roughly 18,000-1,000,000 naive CD8 T cell samples to test detection sensitivity. CD8 T cells were enriched with RosetteSep CD8+ T Cell Enrichment Cocktail and Ficoll-Paque, followed by ACK red cell lysis. V is shortened by 5 bases, J by 2 bases, and the region joining them spans 12 bases. Measured from the cysteine to the phenylalanine, the CDR3 is 14 residues long. Only CDR3 DNA remains: 42 bases, in frame from the first base. CDR1 and CDR2, per the germline V gene, are MDHEN and SYDVKM. This specimen belongs to a study of molecular identifiers for immune sequencing clone quantification (dated by TCRdb to 2017 to 2018). In the study overall: For a replicate experiment, RNA from roughly 18,000 or 92,000 naive CD8 T cells was divided into five aliquots, of which four were sequenced. CD8 T cells were used in a methods study to benchmark molecular-identifier clustering-based TCR repertoire sequencing (MIDCIRS) and TCR RNA copy counting.

On the study overall, not on this receptor specifically: A single cell's worth of spiked-in Jurkat TCR RNA was reported detectable even among about 1.1 million naive CD8 T cells. In CMV-specific effector cells, over 99% of molecules were held by clones above 20 RNA copies, whereas under 1% of molecules were held by such clones in naive cells. Identical TCR molecules sharing a barcode could cause highly expanded clone sizes to be underestimated. When barcode sub-clustering was left out, chimeric consensus sequences inflated TCR diversity, with chimeras reaching as high as 47%. The naive libraries included spiked-in Jurkat TCR RNA (fewer than 11 copies' worth), and this Jurkat TCR RNA is not part of the donor repertoire. Approximately 3 recovered TCR RNA copies per cell were obtained by modeling, versus around 9.8 by digital PCR, implying a capture efficiency of about 30%.

This clonotype was obtained from a human donor in good health. Some libraries in this study had Jurkat cell RNA spiked in. The rearranged segments are TRBV28 and TRBJ1-2; perhaps TRBD1 is the D gene, with 5 bases matching. The specimen was naive CD8+ T cells from blood, with Jurkat cell RNA spiked in. Taken with the paper, the label for cell subset or site translates to: FACS-sorted CD8+CD4-CCR7+CD45RA+ naive T cells. At the DNA level, the sequence is TGTGCCAGCAGTCCAGAAAACAGGAACTATGGCTACACCTTC. Its protein reads: CASSPENRNYGYTF.